This entry is about one T cell receptor (beta chain). The authors' processing: Estimates of nucleated cell counts were drawn from the amplification of reference gene primers. The repertoire was sequenced with immunoSEQ multiplex PCR; TCRdb's copy has only in-frame clones and lacks some. V, J and clone size were drawn from that table, and D and trimming were deduced from the DNA. The table shows around 450,000 clones, with around 90% occurring only once. The data were obtained in a study of blood T cell repertoires in COVID-19. The wider study: PBMCs, B-cell-depleted T cells, or T cells were the source of the cDNA or gDNA that made up the material.

Trimming cost V 3 bases and J 8 bases, with 10 bases left between them. Germline V lookup: CDR1 KGHDR, CDR2 SFDVKD. CDR3 length: 13 amino acids. Ages ranged from about 18 to 89 years, with residence in more than 20 US areas. Cohorts were assigned according to the clinical history that participants reported. This clonotype was obtained from a young woman who had recovered from COVID-19. The chain recombines TRBV24-1 with TRBJ2-1; TRBD1 is a possible D gene (5 bases). The sequencing sample was made of PBMCs or T cells enriched from blood (not recorded which). This CDR3 reads CATSDAGFDEQFF. CDR3 nucleotides: TGTGCCACCAGTGATGCAGGGTTCGATGAGCAGTTCTTC.